These 17 T cell receptor beta chains came from one sample sequenced in a study. TCRdb redid the calling of the RT-PCR reads with MiXCR, one entry per CDR3 protein. The repertoire consists of 650,000 to 800,000 distinct CDR3 sequences, with 14% occurring once and the leading ten covering 3% to 4.5%. Sequencing used memory CD4+ T cells from blood. The receptors stem from a female donor in good health, serving as a healthy control.

There are a few counts of this clonotype. The gene calls are TRBV7-8 and TRBJ1-3; D uncertain. Germline V gene lookup returns CDR1 SGHVS and CDR2 FQNEAQ. CDR3 length: 14 amino acids. Trimming left V 6 bases short and J 4 bases short, with 13 bases between. CDR3 loop: CASSYLDRGNTIYF. CDR3 in DNA: TGTGCCAGCAGTTACCTGGACCGGGGAAACACCATATATTTT.

This clonotype was picked up a small number of times. The genes are TRBV27 and TRBJ2-2, with D tentatively TRBD1 or TRBD2 (5 bases each). Per germline, CDR1 MNHEY and CDR2 SMNVEV (reference sequence). This CDR3 has 15 amino acids. V lost 8 bases, J lost 5 bases, and 18 bases lay in between. CDR3 loop: CASVPGTRGTGELFF. The CDR3 DNA follows: TGTGCCAGCGTCCCCGGGACCAGAGGGACCGGGGAGCTGTTTTTT.

This chain uses TRBV3-1 with TRBJ1-2; 9 nucleotides align to TRBD1. The CDR3 contains 24 residues. Germline assignment: CDR1 LGHDT and CDR2 YNNKEL (reference sequence). V lost 1 base to trimming and J lost 3 bases; unmatched junction nucleotides: 30. The CDR3 here is CASSQGPGQGLHATTNLRDYGYTF. The CDR3 region has the DNA TGTGCCAGCAGCCAAGGTCCGGGACAGGGACTCCATGCTACCACCAACCTGAGAGACTATGGCTACACCTTC.

The chain employs TRBV20-1 and TRBJ2-1; perhaps TRBD1 as D (5 bases). CDR1 is DFQATT, CDR2 SNEGSKA, per germline (reference sequence). Trimming took off 6 bases at V and 12 bases at J, with 12 bases between the two ends. This CDR3 spans 10 amino acids. The CDR3 here is CSARVFGQFF. CDR3 DNA: TGCAGTGCCAGGGTGTTCGGGCAGTTCTTC.

This clonotype has just a few counts. The chain carries TRBV29-1 and TRBJ2-5, with D perhaps being TRBD1 or TRBD2 (5 bases each). The germline gives CDR1 SQVTM, CDR2 ANQGSEA. CDR3 length: 14 amino acids. Trimming removed 0 bases at V and 5 bases at J, with 13 bases between. CDR3 nucleotides: TGCAGCGTTGAAGAGGCCTTATGGGGGGAGACCCAGTACTTC. Its translation is CSVEEALWGETQYF.

This clonotype was detected only a few times. J is TRBJ1-1 and V is TRBV7-9; D is perhaps TRBD1 (5 bases). With 3 bases removed from V and 5 bases from J, the gap between germline ends came to 13 bases. In germline, CDR1 is SEHNR, CDR2 FQNEAQ (reference sequence). The CDR3 is 14 residues long. DNA of the CDR3: TGTGCCAGCAGCTTGACAGATGGATGGACTGAAGCTTTCTTT. Translated: CASSLTDGWTEAFF.

The sample holds a few counts of this clonotype. The gene calls are TRBV7-2 and TRBJ2-5; D perhaps matches TRBD1 (6 bases). The CDR3 contains 14 residues. V dropped 1 base and J dropped 3 bases, with 9 bases sitting between them. Germline V gene sequence: CDR1 SGHTA, CDR2 FQGNSA. CDR3 sequence (DNA): TGTGCCAGCAGCTTAGTGGACAGAGAAGAGACCCAGTACTTC. Its protein is CASSLVDREETQYF.

This clonotype was counted at least ten times. The chain carries TRBV20-1 and TRBJ2-1; possible D gene TRBD2, 6 bases. The CDR3 is made up of 14 amino acids. Trimming took 1 base from V and 9 from J, leaving 16 bases between them. In germline, CDR1 is DFQATT, CDR2 SNEGSKA (reference sequence). The CDR3 bases are TGCAGTGCTAGAGTGGAGGGCCCTTCCGCTGAGCAGTTCTTC. Its protein is CSARVEGPSAEQFF.

Ten or more counts support this clonotype. The chain links TRBV29-1 to TRBJ1-1; D is possibly TRBD1 (5 bases). Germline CDR1 and CDR2: SQVTM and ANQGSEA. The CDR3 is made up of 11 amino acids. Trimming left V 6 bases short and J 8 bases short, with 13 bases between. In DNA, the CDR3 is TGCAGCGTAGCTGGGACGGACGAAGCTTTCTTT. This sequence encodes CSVAGTDEAFF.

The table lists this clonotype with a few counts. The chain combines TRBV7-6 with TRBJ2-1; 9 nucleotides match TRBD1. V dropped 5 bases and J dropped 5; count of bases not matched to a gene: 7. The V gene's germline CDR1 is SGHVS and CDR2 FNYEAQ. The CDR3 extends over 15 amino acids. CDR3 protein: CASSRGTGSHNEQFF. DNA of the CDR3: TGTGCCAGCAGCCGTGGGACAGGGTCGCACAATGAGCAGTTCTTC.

The table lists this clonotype with a few counts. V and J are TRBV20-1 and TRBJ2-7, with TRBD2 matching over 13 bases. This CDR3 is 14 amino acids long. Trimming took 4 bases from V and 3 from J; bases not matched to a gene: 3. The germline V gene has CDR1 DFQATT and CDR2 SNEGSKA (reference sequence). The CDR3 loop reads CSAKGTSGVYEQYF. CDR3 nucleotides: TGCAGTGCTAAAGGGACTAGCGGGGTCTACGAGCAGTACTTC.

The chain is built from TRBV7-2 and TRBJ1-1; D uncertain. Trimming removed 5 bases at V and 1 base at J, with 11 bases between. The CDR3 is made up of 14 amino acids. Germline V CDR1 and CDR2: SGHTA, FQGNSA. For the CDR3, the DNA is TGTGCCAGCAGCCCCAAGATGGGGAACACTGAAGCTTTCTTT. Its protein product is CASSPKMGNTEAFF.

This clonotype was detected many times. The V gene is TRBV27, the J gene TRBJ2-5, with D possibly TRBD2 on 5 matching bases. Germline CDR1 is MNHEY and CDR2 is SMNVEV (reference sequence). The V end lost 7 bases, the J end lost 12 bases, and 24 bases lay between the germline ends. This CDR3 region has 14 residues. The CDR3 DNA sequence: TGTGCCAGCACCCGGACGGCGAAGGAGGCCCCGGAGTACTTC. It codes for CASTRTAKEAPEYF.

This chain links TRBV6-5 with TRBJ2-1; D might be TRBD1 (6 bases). The V and J ends lost 6 bases and 8 bases respectively, with 17 bases between them. The germline CDR1 and CDR2 sequences are MNHEY and SVGAGI. The CDR3 is 14 amino acids. CDR3 DNA: TGTGCCAGCAGCGGCGTGGGGGCCGACCATGAGCAGTTCTTC. This sequence encodes CASSGVGADHEQFF.

The CDR3 region is CASSLYGVGTEAFF. DNA of the CDR3: TGTGCCAGCAGTTTATATGGGGTTGGCACTGAAGCTTTCTTT. The chain employs TRBV27 and TRBJ1-1; unclear D gene. This CDR3 comprises 14 residues. Germline values: CDR1 MNHEY, CDR2 SMNVEV (reference sequence). V was shortened by 1 base and J by 4 bases, with 10 bases between the two germline ends.

This rearrangement joins TRBV5-4 to TRBJ2-2, with TRBD2 as a possible D gene (6 bases). Trimming took 5 bases from V and 4 from J, leaving 12 bases between them. Per germline, CDR1 SGHNT and CDR2 YYREEE (reference sequence). The CDR3 contains 14 residues. The CDR3 loop reads CASRTGGVTGELFF. In DNA form, the CDR3 reads TGTGCCAGCAGGACCGGGGGTGTCACCGGGGAGCTGTTTTTT.

The chain recombines TRBV7-2 with TRBJ1-5, with 9 positions matching TRBD1. The ends lost 3 bases at V and 5 bases at J; junction bases unmatched: 5. The germline V gene encodes CDR1 SGHTA and CDR2 FQGNSA. This CDR3 has 15 residues. CDR3 loop: CASSLGGQGHQPQHF. CDR3 DNA sequence: TGTGCCAGCAGCTTGGGGGGACAGGGACATCAGCCCCAGCATTTT.